This T cell receptor beta chain came from a study of blood T cell repertoires in COVID-19. Turning to the study itself: Researchers got acute and convalescent COVID-19 samples from the United States, Italy and Spain. The analysed material was cDNA or gDNA that came from T cells, B-cell-depleted T cells, or PBMCs.

The germline V gene has CDR1 SGHRS and CDR2 YFSETQ. The CDR3 covers 16 residues. J was trimmed by 5 bases and V by 0 bases; bases with no gene match: 10. Authors' analysis steps: For nucleated cells, counts were estimated from reference gene primer amplification. Generated by immunoSEQ multiplex PCR, the TCRdb table keeps only in-frame clones and is missing some. The DNA gave D and trimming, while V, J and clone size come from that table. The sample consists of over 60,000 clones, about 76% of them appearing once. In its sample, this clone was seen once. The sequence derives from a human donor in a cohort sampled during active COVID-19. This chain connects TRBV5-1 to TRBJ2-5; 7 bases are a match to TRBD2. Source material: peripheral blood. DNA for the CDR3: TGCGCCAGCAGCTTGGGGCTAGCGGAAAGTGGGGAGACCCAGTACTTC. This gives the protein CASSLGLAESGETQYF.